This TCR beta chain was captured in a study of chemoradiotherapy in HPV16-positive cancers. Assay: immunoSEQ multiplex PCR; the TCRdb copy retains only in-frame clones and omits some. The sample has about 68,000 clones, more than 70% seen once. A few counts support this clone. The clonotype originates from a human donor with HPV-associated anogenital cancer. Source: blood, taken from a patient who underwent chemoradiotherapy.

The CDR3 coding sequence is TGCGCCAGCAGCTTGGCCCCCGCGGGAGTAGGCACAGATACGCAGTATTTT. It specifies CASSLAPAGVGTDTQYF. The chain carries TRBV5-1 and TRBJ2-3, with 7 positions matching TRBD2. The junction had 8 bases not matched to a gene; V was cut back by 0 bases and J by 1 base. CDR3 length equals 17 residues. Germline lookup yields CDR1 SGHRS and CDR2 YFSETQ.